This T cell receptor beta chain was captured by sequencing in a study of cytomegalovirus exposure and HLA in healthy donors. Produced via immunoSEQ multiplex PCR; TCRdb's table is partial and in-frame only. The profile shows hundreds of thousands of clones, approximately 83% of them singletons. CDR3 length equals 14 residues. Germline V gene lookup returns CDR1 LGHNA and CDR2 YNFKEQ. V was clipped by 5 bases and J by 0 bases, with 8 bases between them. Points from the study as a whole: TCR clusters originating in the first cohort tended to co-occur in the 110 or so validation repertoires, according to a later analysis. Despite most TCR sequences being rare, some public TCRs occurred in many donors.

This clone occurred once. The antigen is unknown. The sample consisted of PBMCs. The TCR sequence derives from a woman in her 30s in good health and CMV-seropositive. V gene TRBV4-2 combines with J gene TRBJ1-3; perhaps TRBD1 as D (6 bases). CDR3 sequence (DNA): TGTGCCAGCAGCAGGGGGAACTCTGGAAACACCATATATTTT. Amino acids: CASSRGNSGNTIYF.